The rows below give T cell receptor beta chains drawn from one sample of a study of blood T cell repertoires in COVID-19. The data were produced by immunoSEQ multiplex PCR, yet TCRdb's version contains in-frame clones alone and is incomplete. The sample holds more than 75,000 clones; about 86% are singletons and the top ten take more than 1%. Specimen: peripheral blood. The receptor set was obtained from a man of 80 years or more with active or convalescent COVID-19. The CDR3 runs from the conserved cysteine through the conserved F or W. The D gene is left open where the match is weak. Size tells how often a clone was seen (once, few, many) or the class of an expanded clone, and some rows leave it out.

>TRBJ2-1|few|TRBD2|TRBV5-6
CASSPTGRGNEQFF
TGTGCCAGCAGCCCCACCGGGAGGGGGAATGAGCAGTTCTTC
>TRBJ1-3|once|TRBD1|TRBV29-1
CSVARGLANTIYF
TGCAGCGTTGCCAGGGGGCTGGCAAACACCATATATTTT
>TRBJ2-1|-|TRBD2|TRBV19
CASSLLAGGVNEQFF
TGTGCCAGTAGTCTGCTAGCGGGAGGCGTGAATGAGCAGTTCTTC
>TRBJ2-7|few|-|TRBV5-1
CASSLELEGEQYF
TGCGCCAGCAGCTTGGAGCTAGAAGGCGAGCAGTACTTC
>TRBJ1-3|-|-|TRBV19
CASRDYGNTIYF
TGTGCCAGCCGGGACTATGGAAACACCATATATTTT
>TRBJ2-3|-|-|TRBV7-9
CASSPTLFRNTQYF
TGTGCCAGCAGCCCCACTTTATTCAGGAATACGCAGTATTTT
>TRBJ2-7|-|-|TRBV24-1
CATSDSNVWADSYEQYF
TGTGCCACCAGTGACAGCAATGTTTGGGCTGACTCCTACGAGCAGTACTTC
>TRBJ2-7|-|TRBD2|TRBV6-5
CASNWGLAGSYEQYF
TGTGCCAGCAATTGGGGACTAGCGGGGTCCTACGAGCAGTACTTC
>TRBJ2-5|-|TRBD2|TRBV29-1
CSVEDRTSGRGGETQYF
TGCAGCGTTGAAGATCGGACTAGCGGGAGAGGGGGAGAGACCCAGTACTTC
>TRBJ1-1|few|-|TRBV7-6
CASSLGQTMNTEAFF
TGTGCCAGCAGCTTAGGGCAGACTATGAACACTGAAGCTTTCTTT
>TRBJ2-2|-|TRBD1|TRBV6-2/TRBV6-3
CASSRGQLTGELFF
TGTGCCAGCAGTCGGGGACAGCTCACCGGGGAGCTGTTTTTT
>TRBJ1-2|-|-|TRBV11-1
CASSFGQGINYGYTF
TGTGCCAGCAGCTTCGGCCAGGGGATTAACTATGGCTACACCTTC
>TRBJ1-1|-|-|TRBV4-3
CASSQDFGVANTEAFF
TGCGCCAGCAGCCAAGATTTCGGGGTGGCGAACACTGAAGCTTTCTTT
>TRBJ2-5|-|-|TRBV1
CTSTQGYSGSCCGTQYF
TGCACCAGCACCCAGGGATATAGCGGGAGTTGTTGTGGGACCCAGTACTTC
>TRBJ1-1|few|-|TRBV10-3
CAIGGALNTEAFF
TGTGCCATCGGGGGGGCACTGAACACTGAAGCTTTCTTT
>TRBJ2-6|few|-|TRBV3-1/TRBV3-2
CASGGSSGANVLTF
TGTGCCAGCGGCGGTAGCTCTGGGGCCAACGTCCTGACTTTC
>TRBJ2-3|-|TRBD2|TRBV25-1
CASRGLAGEVFPDTQYF
TGTGCCAGCAGGGGACTAGCGGGAGAGGTATTCCCCGATACGCAGTATTTT
>TRBJ2-1|-|-|TRBV11-1
CASSQGYNEQFF
TGTGCCAGCAGCCAGGGGTACAATGAGCAGTTCTTC
>TRBJ1-1|-|-|TRBV6-5
CASSYSAGRAFF
TGTGCCAGCAGTTACTCAGCGGGCCGGGCTTTCTTT
>TRBJ2-7|-|-|TRBV27
CASSLAADSRYEQYF
TGTGCCAGCAGTCTGGCCGCGGACAGTCGCTACGAGCAGTACTTC
>TRBJ2-2|few|TRBD2|TRBV5-4
CASHWAGVNTGELFF
TGTGCCAGTCACTGGGCGGGAGTGAACACCGGGGAGCTGTTTTTT
>TRBJ2-1|-|-|TRBV3-1/TRBV3-2
CASSQGLAILGNEQFF
TGTGCCAGCAGCCAAGGGCTAGCAATTCTGGGCAATGAGCAGTTCTTC